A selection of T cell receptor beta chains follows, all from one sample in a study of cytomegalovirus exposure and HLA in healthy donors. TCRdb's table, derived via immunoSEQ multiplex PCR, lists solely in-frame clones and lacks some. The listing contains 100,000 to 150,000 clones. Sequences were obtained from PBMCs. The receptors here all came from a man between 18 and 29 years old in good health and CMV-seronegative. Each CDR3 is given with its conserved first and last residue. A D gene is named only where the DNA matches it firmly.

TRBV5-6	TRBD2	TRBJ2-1	CASTLAGGPRRFF	TGTGCCAGCACTCTAGCGGGGGGGCCCCGAAGGTTCTTC
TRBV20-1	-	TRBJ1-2	CSAQATYGYTF	TGCAGTGCGCAAGCCACCTATGGCTACACCTTC
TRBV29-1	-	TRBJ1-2	CSVESPEPNYGYTF	TGCAGCGTTGAATCCCCAGAACCTAACTATGGCTACACCTTC
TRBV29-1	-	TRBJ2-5	CSVVQLAFETQYF	TGCAGCGTTGTGCAACTAGCTTTCGAGACCCAGTACTTC
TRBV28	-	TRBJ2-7	CATFKGWGGGLGSF	TGTGCCACCTTTAAGGGTTGGGGCGGGGGCCTTGGAAGCTTC
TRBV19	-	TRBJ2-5	CASSALTTSQETQYF	TGTGCCAGTAGTGCCCTGACAACCTCTCAAGAGACCCAGTACTTC
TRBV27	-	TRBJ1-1	CASSLFRGAKRNTEAFF	TGTGCCAGCAGTTTATTTCGGGGGGCCAAGAGGAACACTGAAGCTTTCTTT
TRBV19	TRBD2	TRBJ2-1	CASSILAGVMSNEQFF	TGTGCCAGTAGTATCCTAGCGGGAGTAATGTCTAATGAGCAGTTCTTC
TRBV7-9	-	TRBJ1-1	CASSFWGDTEAFF	TGTGCCAGCAGCTTCTGGGGGGACACTGAAGCTTTCTTT
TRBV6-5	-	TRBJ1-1	CASSYSAGVKAEAFF	TGTGCCAGCAGTTACTCGGCAGGGGTTAAGGCTGAAGCTTTCTTT
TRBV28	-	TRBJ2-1	CASRQDTYNEQFF	TGTGCCAGCCGGCAGGACACCTACAATGAGCAGTTCTTC
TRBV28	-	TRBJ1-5	CASSLRGSNQPQHF	TGTGCCAGCAGTTTACGCGGTAGCAATCAGCCCCAGCATTTT
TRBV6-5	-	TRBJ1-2	CASTSRSGNYGYTF	TGTGCCAGCACCTCGAGGTCAGGGAACTATGGCTACACCTTC
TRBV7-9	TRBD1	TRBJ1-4	CASSSRGNNEKLFF	TGTGCCAGCAGCTCCAGGGGGAATAATGAAAAACTGTTTTTT
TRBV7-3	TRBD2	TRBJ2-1	CASSLSPSGSYNEQFF	TGTGCCAGCAGCTTAAGTCCTAGCGGATCCTACAATGAGCAGTTCTTC
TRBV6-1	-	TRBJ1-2	CASSESGIYGYTF	TGTGCCAGCAGTGAGTCAGGGATCTATGGCTACACCTTC
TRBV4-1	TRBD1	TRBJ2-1	CASSQVGTGNNEQFF	TGCGCCAGCAGCCAAGTGGGGACAGGAAACAATGAGCAGTTCTTC
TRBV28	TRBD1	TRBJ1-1	CASIFGTGRIPEAFF	TGTGCCAGCATTTTCGGGACAGGGAGAATCCCTGAAGCTTTCTTT
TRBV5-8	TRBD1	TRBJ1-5	CASSGRDRDNQPQHF	TGTGCCAGCAGCGGCCGGGACAGGGACAATCAGCCCCAGCATTTT
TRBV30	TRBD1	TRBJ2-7	CAWSLRPGQASYEQYF	TGTGCCTGGAGTCTACGACCGGGACAGGCCTCCTACGAGCAGTACTTC
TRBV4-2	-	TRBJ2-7	CASSQDGGSSYEQYF	TGTGCCAGCAGCCAAGACGGCGGTTCCTCCTACGAGCAGTACTTC
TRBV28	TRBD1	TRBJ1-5	CASSVTGGNFAGNQPQHF	TGTGCCAGCAGTGTAACAGGGGGAAATTTTGCTGGCAATCAGCCCCAGCATTTT